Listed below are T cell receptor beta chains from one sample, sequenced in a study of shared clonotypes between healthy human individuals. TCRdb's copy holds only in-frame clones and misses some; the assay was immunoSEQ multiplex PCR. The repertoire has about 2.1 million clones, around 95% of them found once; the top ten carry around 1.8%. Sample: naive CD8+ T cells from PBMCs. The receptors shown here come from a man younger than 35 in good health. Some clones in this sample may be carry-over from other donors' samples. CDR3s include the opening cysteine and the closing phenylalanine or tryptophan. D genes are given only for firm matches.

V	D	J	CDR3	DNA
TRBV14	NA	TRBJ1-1	CASSVRRNTEAFF	TGTGCCAGCAGCGTCCGGAGGAACACTGAAGCTTTCTTT
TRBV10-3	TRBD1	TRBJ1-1	CAISEQGARNTEAFF	TGTGCCATCAGTGAACAGGGGGCTAGGAACACTGAAGCTTTCTTT
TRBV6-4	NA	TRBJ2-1	CASSAPNGCLFGNNEQFF	TGTGCCAGCAGTGCCCCAAACGGGTGTCTCTTTGGCAACAATGAGCAGTTCTTC
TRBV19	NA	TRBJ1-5	CASSIWGTRSPQHF	TGTGCCAGTAGTATTTGGGGCACTCGTTCGCCCCAGCATTTT
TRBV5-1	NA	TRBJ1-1	CASSFNARSEAFF	TGCGCCAGCAGCTTCAACGCCCGTTCTGAAGCTTTCTTT
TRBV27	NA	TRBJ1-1	CASIPRGEADTEAFF	TGTGCCAGCATCCCTCGGGGGGAAGCGGACACTGAAGCTTTCTTT
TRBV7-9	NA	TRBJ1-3	CASSLKYSSGNTIYF	TGTGCCAGCAGCTTGAAATACTCCTCTGGAAACACCATATATTTT
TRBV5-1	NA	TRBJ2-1	CASSPEGASSYNEQFF	TGCGCCAGCAGCCCGGAGGGGGCGAGCTCCTACAATGAGCAGTTCTTC
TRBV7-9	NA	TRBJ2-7	CASSSSRGRDEQYF	TGTGCCAGCAGCTCCTCGCGGGGTCGGGACGAGCAGTACTTC
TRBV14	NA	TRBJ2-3	CASSLRGGGTDTQYF	TGTGCCAGCAGCCTCAGGGGAGGCGGCACAGATACGCAGTATTTT
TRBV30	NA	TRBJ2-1	CAWREGLNTFF	TGTGCCTGGAGGGAGGGGTTAAACACATTCTTC
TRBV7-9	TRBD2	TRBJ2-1	CARQSAGGNQFF	TGTGCCAGACAATCAGCGGGAGGGAATCAGTTCTTC
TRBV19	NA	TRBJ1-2	CASYTGLKTLF	TGTGCCAGTTACACAGGGTTGAAGACTCTCTTC
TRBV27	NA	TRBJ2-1	CASSLVQTGDNEQFF	TGTGCCAGCAGTTTAGTACAGACGGGGGACAATGAGCAGTTCTTC
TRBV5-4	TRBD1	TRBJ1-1	CASRQGNTEAFF	TGTGCCAGCCGACAGGGGAACACTGAAGCTTTCTTT
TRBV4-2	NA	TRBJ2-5	CASSHGMEETQYF	TGTGCCAGCAGCCACGGGATGGAAGAGACCCAGTACTTC